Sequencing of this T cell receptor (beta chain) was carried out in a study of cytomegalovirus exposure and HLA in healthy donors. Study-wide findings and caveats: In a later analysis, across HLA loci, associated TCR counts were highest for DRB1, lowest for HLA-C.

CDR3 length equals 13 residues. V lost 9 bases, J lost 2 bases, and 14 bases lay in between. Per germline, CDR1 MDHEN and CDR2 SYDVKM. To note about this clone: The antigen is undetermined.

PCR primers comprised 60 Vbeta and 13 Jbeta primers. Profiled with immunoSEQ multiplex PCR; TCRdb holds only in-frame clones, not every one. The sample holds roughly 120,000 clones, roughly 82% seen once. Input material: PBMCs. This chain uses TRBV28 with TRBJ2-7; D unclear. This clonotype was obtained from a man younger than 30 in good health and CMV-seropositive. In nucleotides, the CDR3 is TGTGCCAGTGGGCTCGCACCTACCTACGAGCAGTACTTC. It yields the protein CASGLAPTYEQYF.